The clone carrying this T cell receptor (beta chain) appeared once. This sample was included in a study of T cell changes during pregnancy in multiple sclerosis. Trimming pared 2 bases from V and 4 bases from J, leaving 14 bases between. Germline V gene data show CDR1 as SEHNR and CDR2 as FQNEAQ (reference sequence). The CDR3 is 16 amino acids. Generated by immunoSEQ multiplex PCR, the TCRdb table keeps only in-frame clones and is missing some. Among approximately 29,000 clones, 89% were seen once, and the ten largest hold approximately 0.86%. The chain joins TRBV7-9 to TRBJ2-2; no definite D call. The clonotype was recovered from a female donor with multiple sclerosis, enrolled in a pregnancy study. The sample was CD4+ T cells from peripheral blood mononuclear cells, taken in the second trimester of pregnancy. In nucleotides, the CDR3 is TGTGCCAGCAGCTTAAGTGAGAGTTCAGGCACCGGGGAGCTGTTTTTT. Protein: CASSLSESSGTGELFF.